This T cell receptor (beta chain) was obtained from a study of shared clonotypes between healthy human individuals. Overall study context: Sampling drew on donors who were a couple of women and a few men aged 18 to 49.

Healthy HIV-negative adults without recent acute infections or vaccinations served as donors. The V gene's germline CDR1 is MDHEN and CDR2 SYDVKM. This CDR3 region has 15 residues. J was trimmed by 0 bases and V by 3 bases; bases with no gene match: 4. The assay was carried out at the deep level. Sequenced by immunoSEQ multiplex PCR; TCRdb stores in-frame clones only, minus some. Among approximately 510,000 clones listed, 79% were seen once. Sequencing input: PBMCs. This sequence joins TRBV28 and TRBJ2-7, with 8 bases aligning to TRBD1. The origin of this receptor is a middle-aged woman in good health. Some clones in this sample may be carry-over from other donors' samples. The CDR3 protein is CASSFDTGGSYEQYF. The CDR3, as DNA: TGTGCCAGCAGTTTTGATACAGGGGGCTCCTACGAGCAGTACTTC.